Listed here is a single TCR beta chain. The CDR3 contains 16 residues. V dropped 5 bases and J dropped 1 base, with 17 bases sitting between them. Together with a sample-barcoded 5' primer, a J-beta primer mix was included in a second PCR lasting about 6 to 12 cycles. TCRdb redid the calling of the 5' RACE reads with MiXCR, one entry per CDR3 protein. The table includes around 1,000,000 distinct CDR3 sequences, around 27% detected once. This record belongs to a study of blood T cells in healthy people across ages. Researchers isolated at least 6.5 million PBMCs per sample. These data also formed part of another study, on T cells of mothers and their children.

Sequencing was carried out using blood. The chain has TRBV12-3 or TRBV12-4 and TRBJ1-1; possibly TRBD1 for D (6 bases). The receptor was derived from a girl aged 2-10 years in good health. The CDR3 region is CASSLLGPGANTEAFF. CDR3 in DNA: TGTGCCAGCAGTCTGTTGGGCCCAGGGGCGAACACTGAAGCTTTCTTT.